The 8 T cell receptor beta chains below all came from one sample that was sequenced in a study of blood T cell repertoires in COVID-19. Using immunoSEQ multiplex PCR, the repertoire was profiled, and TCRdb retains in-frame clones only, with some absent. Among 220,000 or so clones listed, 65% to 85% were seen once. Sample: PBMCs or T cells enriched from blood (not recorded which). These receptors were taken from a middle-aged woman who had recovered from COVID-19.

The rearrangement joins TRBV6-5 to TRBJ1-4; D might be TRBD1 (5 bases). CDR3 size: 14 residues. The V end was cut by 6 bases, the J end by 0 bases, with 8 bases between. From germline, CDR1 is MNHEY and CDR2 SVGAGI. The DNA of the CDR3 is TGTGCCAGCAGATCAGGGACAACTAATGAAAAACTGTTTTTT. Translating it yields CASRSGTTNEKLFF.

In regard to this clone: Other nucleotide sequences in the sample specify the same CDR3. The chain employs TRBV3-1 (or the pseudogene TRBV3-2) and TRBJ1-1; D unresolved. Looked up from germline, CDR1 is LGHDT and CDR2 is YNNKEL (reference sequence). V lost 5 bases to trimming and J lost 1 base, with 8 bases between them. The CDR3 contains 13 residues. CDR3 nucleotides: TGTGCCAGCAGCTCGGGGAAGAACACTGAAGCTTTCTTT. Its protein product is CASSSGKNTEAFF.

V and J are TRBV24-1 and TRBJ1-2, with 10 bases lining up with TRBD1. The V gene end was trimmed by 5 bases and the J gene end by 4 bases; junction bases not matched to a gene: 3. The CDR3 contains 14 residues. In germline, CDR1 is KGHDR, CDR2 SFDVKD. CDR3 sequence (DNA): TGTGCCACCAGTGGGGACAGGGGATCCTATGGCTACACCTTC. Protein sequence: CATSGDRGSYGYTF.

The chain links TRBV9 to TRBJ1-2; TRBD1 might be the D (5 bases). V lost 0 bases, J lost 8 bases, and 14 bases lay in between. The CDR3 has 14 amino acids. From germline, CDR1 is SGDLS and CDR2 YYNGEE. The DNA of the CDR3 is TGTGCCAGCAGCGTAGTGCCCGCATGGGGCGGCTACACCTTC. This gives the protein CASSVVPAWGGYTF.

This chain uses TRBV11-2 with TRBJ2-7, with 7 bases fitting TRBD2. Germline V CDR1 and CDR2: SGHAT, FQNNGV. CDR3 size: 11 residues. After removal of 6 bases from V and 7 bases from J, the junction contained 3 bases not matched to a gene. The CDR3 DNA follows: TGTGCCAGCAGTTCCGGGGGGGAGCAGTACGTC. Its protein product is CASSSGGEQYV.

The V gene is TRBV27, the J gene TRBJ1-1; weak D call: TRBD1 (5 bases). Germline V gene sequence: CDR1 MNHEY, CDR2 SMNVEV (reference sequence). The CDR3 runs 15 residues. With 0 bases removed from V and 7 bases from J, the gap between germline ends came to 15 bases. The CDR3 loop reads CASSLSGEVANEAFF. In DNA form, the CDR3 reads TGTGCCAGCAGTTTATCAGGGGAGGTAGCCAATGAAGCTTTCTTT.

J is TRBJ1-2 and V is TRBV6-5; 7 bases are a match to TRBD1. J lost 4 bases, V lost 6 bases, and 11 bases had no gene match. Germline assignment: CDR1 MNHEY and CDR2 SVGAGI. The CDR3 is 15 amino acids. CDR3 DNA: TGTGCCAGCAGATTCGGACAGGCCAACCTCTATGGCTACACCTTC. This sequence encodes CASRFGQANLYGYTF.

The chain couples TRBV5-1 to TRBJ2-3; 7 nucleotides match TRBD1. Germline CDR1 and CDR2: SGHRS and YFSETQ. This CDR3 region has 15 residues. The V segment lost 3 bases and the J segment 5 bases; nucleotides outside the gene matches: 9. CDR3 in DNA: TGCGCCAGCAGCTCGCAGGGGGTAAAAGGAGATACGCAGTATTTT. Residues: CASSSQGVKGDTQYF.